Here is one T cell receptor (beta chain) with its context. There are a few counts of this clonotype. What antigen it recognizes has not been identified. At one of its ends the junction is not consistent with the germline gene, which may arise from a read error. Four subsets defined by PD-1 and/or TIGIT were sorted from live CD3+CD8+TCRalphabeta+ cells on a BD FACSAria II cell sorter. To characterize relevance to anti-PD-1 therapy response, circulating CD8 T cells were sorted into four subsets based on PD-1 and TIGIT expression. From each sorted CD8 T-cell subset, both TCR alpha and TCR beta chains were sequenced. Peripheral blood was collected at three points: before the first anti-PD-1 injection, after two injections and after four injections. PBMCs were isolated immediately by Ficoll gradient centrifugation. Until use, PBMCs were stored frozen in liquid nitrogen in RPMI containing about 21% FCS and 10% DMSO. After thawing, PBMCs were stained with a viability dye plus antibodies against CD3, CD8alpha, TCRalphabeta, PD-1 and TIGIT. The RNeasy Kit was used to extract total RNA, and all samples had a RIN greater than 7.

Per the germline V gene (reference sequence), LNHDA is the CDR1 and SQIVND is the CDR2. There are 15 amino acids in the CDR3, from cysteine to phenylalanine inclusive. The sequence is cut down to CDR3 DNA, 45 bases in frame from base 1. The data are from a study of circulating CD8 cells and anti-PD-1 response in melanoma (dated by TCRdb to the early 2020s). Describing the broader study: Nivolumab was administered to patients intravenously at 3 mg/kg every 2 weeks. The TCR repertoire analysis included around eleven melanoma patients, of whom 7 were non-responders and 4 were responders. On on-treatment samples, PD-1 was detected using a biotinylated anti-human IgG4 antibody. Responders were defined as patients showing complete or partial responses, and non-responders as patients showing stable or progressive disease (RECIST v1.1). Of the 13 patients in the melanoma cohort, seven received anti-PD-1 as first-line therapy and six had prior targeted therapy or immunotherapy.

Sequencing instrument: NextSeq 500. The QIAseq Immune Repertoire RNA Library Kit, Human TCR Panel was used to prepare TCR libraries from around 15 ng of total RNA. TCR libraries were sequenced on an Illumina NextSeq with a Mid Output V2 kit, using asymmetric 261x41 paired-end reads. Every TCR library was diluted to 4 to 5 nM, then pooled, denatured and loaded at roughly 1 pM. The authors processed their data as follows. The QIAGEN GeneGlobe Data Analysis Center was used to process TCR FASTQ files, and downstream analysis was done in R 3.5.2. To get clonality, Shannon entropy was normalized by the log of the number of unique productive sequences and the result was subtracted from one. For each subset, Fisher exact tests at 5% FDR were used to find TRA or TRB clonotypes whose abundance differed between baseline and M1. Differentially abundant clonotypes were grouped as emerging, expanding, contracting or non-expanding/contracting. Morisita's overlap index was used to measure how much repertoires overlapped between patients. TCRdb ran its own pipeline on the public reads, namely fastp trimming at Q25 and MiXCR clone calling, and kept in-frame beta chains. Under each unique CDR3 protein, matching rows form one entry showing the most common genes and DNA. These V and J calls rely on TCRdb rather than the paper's analysis. The sample has fewer than 650 distinct CDR3 sequences on record, 6.3% of them singletons. Roughly 32% of the sample belongs to the ten largest clones.

General findings and caveats noted by the study authors: Between subsets, repertoires were largely private, with fewer than 7.5% of TRB clonotypes shared at M1, and the highest sharing was seen between DPOS and TIGIT. Because material was limited, experiments were generally done without replicates. Only baseline and M1 samples from a small cohort with few responders were used in the published TCR repertoire comparisons. Tumor material was not accessible, so tumor reactivity was assessed by peptide assays on expanded sorted subsets instead. The cohort mixed treatment-naive and previously treated patients, which the authors noted could influence results. The highest diversity was observed in the DNEG repertoire, similar and higher clonality was shown by the PD-1 and DPOS repertoires, and the lowest diversity was found in the TIGIT repertoires.

This material consisted of CD8+ T cells from PBMCs, taken at baseline or after one month of anti-PD-1 therapy (not recorded which). In this chain, TRBV19 is recombined with TRBJ1-2; the D segment cannot be called with confidence. The sequence was obtained from a human donor with melanoma. The CDR3 loop reads CASSIDPQPNYGYTF. Read as DNA, the sequence is TGTGCCAGTAGCATAGATCCCCAGCCGAACTATGGCTACACCTTC.